The 27 T cell receptor beta chains given below trace back to one sample, sequenced in a study of PD-1 blockade in classical Hodgkin lymphoma (dated by TCRdb to 2020 to 2021). The library was produced with the immunoSEQ multiplex PCR assay. The immuneACCESS repertoire file appears here via TCRdb, limited to in-frame rearrangements. These files lack a portion of the clones; in checked studies, under half of the deficit traces to unresolved V genes, and the cause of the others is not known. The sample table shows around 29,000 clones, and around 90% are seen once. The ten largest clones take up about 0.32% of the sample. This sample's time point label indicates: newly diagnosed, previously untreated cHL patient sample. A Miltenyi CD4+ T cell isolation kit was used for magnetic negative selection to purify CD4+ T cells from thawed PBMCs. The specimen was CD4+ T cells from blood. The receptors come from a human donor with classical Hodgkin lymphoma.

This clone was seen once. V is TRBV19 and J is TRBJ1-5, with a weak D call TRBD1 (5 bases). Trimming shortened V by 6 bases and J by 7 bases, and 16 bases separated the two germline ends. Germline lookup yields CDR1 LNHDA and CDR2 SQIVND (reference sequence). There are 14 residues in the CDR3. The CDR3 nucleotides are TGTGCCAGTAGGCCCCGGGGCCTAGGACAGCCCCAGCATTTT. Its protein product is CASRPRGLGQPQHF.

V gene TRBV7-9 combines with J gene TRBJ2-2; 11 nucleotides align to TRBD2. Germline CDR1 is SEHNR and CDR2 is FQNEAQ (reference sequence). After removal of 6 bases from V and 0 bases from J, the junction contained 6 bases not matched to a gene. CDR3 length: 17 amino acids. CDR3 nucleotides: TGTGCCAGCAGACCGCCGGGACTAGCGGCGAACACCGGGGAGCTGTTTTTT. Its protein product is CASRPPGLAANTGELFF. Using reference TRBV7-9 and TRBJ2-2 for the parts outside the CDR3, the full variable domain is DTGVSQNPRHKITKRGQNVTFRCDPISEHNRLYWYRQTLGQGPEFLTYFQNEAQLEKSRLLSDRFSAERPKGSFSTLEIQRTEQGDSAMYLCASRPPGLAANTGELFFGEGSRLTVL.

The chain recombines TRBV28 with TRBJ2-7; possibly TRBD2 for D (5 bases). CDR1 and CDR2 from the germline V gene are MDHEN and SYDVKM. The CDR3 covers 12 residues. The V gene lost 5 bases and the J gene lost 6 bases, with 11 bases spanning the gap. The CDR3, as DNA: TGTGCCAGCAGTGTAGCACGGGGCGAGCAGTACTTC. Translation: CASSVARGEQYF.

This sequence joins TRBV28 and TRBJ1-5, with 7 nucleotides matching TRBD1. The CDR3 is made up of 13 amino acids. With V trimmed by 3 bases and J by 6 bases, 2 bases remained unmatched. CDR1 MDHEN and CDR2 SYDVKM come from the germline V gene. The CDR3 DNA reads TGTGCCAGCAGTTTTCAGGGGGGTCAGCCCCAGCATTTT. Translating it yields CASSFQGGQPQHF.

The chain uses TRBV11-2 and TRBJ1-5, with D perhaps TRBD1 (5 bases). V was clipped by 9 bases and J by 6 bases, with 18 bases between them. This CDR3 contains 14 residues. Germline V CDR1 and CDR2: SGHAT, FQNNGV. CDR3 protein: CASALGVVGQPQHF. The DNA for the CDR3 is TGTGCCAGTGCGCTGGGGGTGGTGGGTCAGCCCCAGCATTTT.

The chain recombines TRBV5-1 with TRBJ2-2; D ambiguous. The germline V gene has CDR1 SGHRS and CDR2 YFSETQ. The CDR3 consists of 14 residues. Trimming pared 0 bases from V and 6 bases from J, leaving 9 bases between. Written as DNA, the CDR3 is TGCGCCAGCAGCTTGGTGGCAGGCCCCGGGGAGCTGTTTTTT. It encodes CASSLVAGPGELFF.

V is TRBV28 and J is TRBJ1-5; perhaps TRBD1 as D (6 bases). Germline-derived CDR1 and CDR2 are MDHEN and SYDVKM. The CDR3 extends over 13 amino acids. V lost 7 bases to trimming and J lost 6 bases, with 13 bases between them. CDR3 DNA sequence: TGTGCCAGCAACGTAGGGGGGGTTCAGCCCCAGCATTTT. It specifies CASNVGGVQPQHF.

V is TRBV19 and J is TRBJ1-3, with D possibly being TRBD1 (6 bases). This CDR3 has 15 amino acids. CDR1 is LNHDA and CDR2 is SQIVND in the germline V gene (reference sequence). The germline V and J ends were trimmed by 3 bases and 0 bases, with 9 bases remaining between them. The chain's CDR3 is CASSIRGSSGNTIYF. CDR3 bases: TGTGCCAGTAGTATTAGGGGGTCCTCTGGAAACACCATATATTTT.

The chain recombines TRBV19 with TRBJ2-7; 14 nucleotides line up with TRBD2. V lost 7 bases and J lost 5; bases outside the gene matches: 4. Germline assignment: CDR1 LNHDA and CDR2 SQIVND (reference sequence). This CDR3 has 14 residues. CDR3 sequence reads: CASKTGLAGDEQYF. The CDR3 coding sequence is TGTGCCAGTAAAACGGGACTAGCGGGAGACGAGCAGTACTTC.

V usage is TRBV5-1 and J usage is TRBJ1-4; the D gene is possibly TRBD1 (6 bases). This CDR3 spans 14 amino acids. The germline CDR1 and CDR2 sequences are SGHRS and YFSETQ. Trimming removed 9 bases from V and 4 bases from J, with 16 bases in between. CDR3 residues: CATKGDGFNEKLFF. The DNA of the CDR3 is TGCGCCACCAAGGGGGACGGATTTAATGAAAAACTGTTTTTT.

The V and J genes are TRBV19 and TRBJ1-5; 10 bases fit TRBD1. After removal of 5 bases from V and 2 bases from J, the junction contained 0 bases not matched to a gene. The CDR3 spans 14 residues. Germline CDR1 LNHDA, CDR2 SQIVND (reference sequence). The CDR3, as DNA: TGTGCCAGTAGTGGGACAGGGGGCAATCAGCCCCAGCATTTT. Protein: CASSGTGGNQPQHF.

The chain has TRBV28 and TRBJ2-3, with 10 positions matching TRBD2. Germline V gene sequence: CDR1 MDHEN, CDR2 SYDVKM. The CDR3 extends over 15 amino acids. V shed 9 bases, J shed 4 bases, and the junction held 10 bases outside the gene matches. The CDR3 nucleotides are TGTGCCAGTAGTCGGAGCGGGAGGGCCCCAGATACGCAGTATTTT. It specifies CASSRSGRAPDTQYF.

The chain uses TRBV19 and TRBJ2-6; 7 positions match TRBD1. CDR1 and CDR2 from the germline V gene are LNHDA and SQIVND (reference sequence). Unmatched junction bases numbered 9, after V lost 8 bases and J lost 2 bases. The CDR3 is 16 residues long. CDR3 residues: CASGDSWLPGANVLTF. In DNA form, the CDR3 reads TGTGCCAGTGGGGACAGTTGGCTCCCTGGGGCCAACGTCCTGACTTTC.

The chain carries TRBV19 and TRBJ1-5, with 11 bases aligning to TRBD1. This CDR3 region has 15 residues. After removal of 6 bases from V and 6 bases from J, the junction contained 7 bases not matched to a gene. Germline CDR1 reads LNHDA; CDR2 reads SQIVND (reference sequence). In nucleotides, the CDR3 is TGTGCCAGTAGCCTGGGACAGGGGGGAGTTCAGCCCCAGCATTTT. Translation: CASSLGQGGVQPQHF.

The rearrangement links TRBV11-3 to TRBJ2-2, with 7 bases fitting TRBD1. V lost 5 bases, J lost 3 bases, and 15 bases stayed unmatched. The germline gives CDR1 SGHNT, CDR2 YENEEA. The CDR3 runs 18 residues. The CDR3 loop reads CASSHGQQGFGDTGELFF. The DNA of the CDR3 is TGTGCCAGCAGCCACGGCCAACAGGGGTTTGGCGACACCGGGGAGCTGTTTTTT.

The chain couples TRBV19 to TRBJ2-7; possible D gene TRBD2, 6 bases. CDR3 length equals 14 residues. Germline V lookup: CDR1 LNHDA, CDR2 SQIVND (reference sequence). Trimming stripped 7 bases from V and 6 bases from J, with 19 bases between. This CDR3 reads CASTGRGGQREQYF. CDR3 nucleotides: TGTGCCAGTACAGGGCGGGGCGGCCAGCGCGAGCAGTACTTC.

CDR3 in amino acids: CASSQDIGSGNIQYF. The CDR3 bases are TGCGCCAGCAGCCAAGATATCGGGAGTGGAAACATTCAGTACTTC. This chain links TRBV4-3 with TRBJ2-4; D possibly corresponds to TRBD2 (6 bases). In germline, CDR1 is LGHNA, CDR2 YSLEER. V lost 0 bases and J 6 bases, leaving 12 bases between the germline ends. This CDR3 region has 15 residues.

J is TRBJ2-7 and V is TRBV6-1, with D unclear. Per the germline V gene, CDR1 is MNHNS and CDR2 is SASEGT. Trimming removed 2 bases from V and 2 bases from J, with 13 bases in between. The CDR3 has 15 amino acids. The CDR3 loop is CASSEPVPNTYEQYF. The CDR3 DNA reads TGTGCCAGCAGTGAACCGGTCCCAAACACCTACGAGCAGTACTTC.

The chain combines TRBV5-1 with TRBJ2-1; D possibly corresponds to TRBD2 (5 bases). V was clipped by 0 bases and J by 6 bases, with 13 bases between them. CDR3 length equals 15 residues. Germline CDR1 and CDR2: SGHRS and YFSETQ. CDR3: CASSLALVGSNEQFF. DNA of the CDR3: TGCGCCAGCAGCTTGGCACTAGTCGGTAGCAATGAGCAGTTCTTC.

This chain uses TRBV5-4 with TRBJ2-1; maybe TRBD2 (6 bases). Germline values: CDR1 SGHNT, CDR2 YYREEE (reference sequence). CDR3 size: 16 residues. V dropped 4 bases and J dropped 9 bases, with 23 bases sitting between them. In DNA form, the CDR3 reads TGTGCCAGCAGCCACCGCAGGGCGGGGTTGAACGGTGAGCAGTTCTTC. Encoded protein: CASSHRRAGLNGEQFF.

This chain links TRBV2 with TRBJ2-7; 9 nucleotides agree with TRBD1. Germline CDR1 reads SNHLY; CDR2 reads FYNNEI. The CDR3 covers 14 residues. Trimming at V came to 5 bases and at J to 0 bases, leaving 2 bases not matched to a gene. DNA of the CDR3: TGTGCCAGCAGTAGACAGGGGGGCTCCTACGAGCAGTACTTC. Encoded protein: CASSRQGGSYEQYF. Using reference TRBV2 and TRBJ2-7 for the parts outside the CDR3, the full variable domain is EPEVTQTPSHQVTQMGQEVILRCVPISNHLYFYWYRQILGQKVEFLVSFYNNEISEKSEIFDDQFSVERPDGSNFTLKIRSTKLEDSAMYFCASSRQGGSYEQYFGPGTRLTVT.

The chain joins TRBV6-1 to TRBJ1-4; unclear D gene. Trimming removed 5 bases at V and 5 bases at J, with 12 bases between. CDR1 and CDR2 (germline): MNHNS, SASEGT. There are 14 residues in the CDR3. The DNA for the CDR3 is TGTGCCAGCAGTTTGGACTTCTTCAATGAAAAACTGTTTTTT. Residues: CASSLDFFNEKLFF.

J is TRBJ2-3 and V is TRBV4-1; 7 nucleotides agree with TRBD2. After removal of 0 bases from V and 4 bases from J, the junction contained 22 bases not matched to a gene. In germline, CDR1 is MGHRA, CDR2 YSYEKL. The CDR3 contains 21 residues. The DNA of the CDR3 is TGCGCCAGCAGCCAAGACGAGCGGGGCTTTCTACTCCCCACCGGCCCAGATACGCAGTATTTT. This codes for CASSQDERGFLLPTGPDTQYF.

The CDR3 sequence: CAWSGTFNEQFF. The CDR3 nucleotides read TGTGCCTGGAGCGGGACCTTCAATGAGCAGTTCTTC. The chain couples TRBV30 to TRBJ2-1; D could derive from TRBD1 or TRBD2 (5 bases each). The CDR3 runs to 12 residues. The V end was cut by 3 bases, the J end by 6 bases, with 9 bases between. The germline gives CDR1 GTSNPN, CDR2 SVGIG (reference sequence). Looking up the rest from reference TRBV30 and TRBJ2-1 gives the full variable domain: SQTIHQWPATLVQPVGSPLSLECTVEGTSNPNLYWYRQAAGRGLQLLFYSVGIGQISSEVPQNLSASRPQDRQFILSSKKLLLSDSGFYLCAWSGTFNEQFFGPGTRLTVL.

This chain links TRBV15 with TRBJ1-5, with 7 positions matching TRBD1. Germline V lookup: CDR1 LNHNV, CDR2 YYDKDF (reference sequence). The CDR3 has 16 residues. The ends lost 2 bases at V and 3 bases at J; junction bases unmatched: 7. DNA for the CDR3: TGTGCCACCAGCAGATTTACAGGGGAGAACAATCAGCCCCAGCATTTT. Protein: CATSRFTGENNQPQHF.

This clone came up a few times. V and J are TRBV28 and TRBJ1-2; D remains unclear. Germline V gene data show CDR1 as MDHEN and CDR2 as SYDVKM. This CDR3 comprises 13 residues. V was clipped by 5 bases and J by 4 bases, with 11 bases between them. The CDR3 here is CASSPASIYGYTF. CDR3 sequence (DNA): TGTGCCAGCAGTCCCGCCAGTATCTATGGCTACACCTTC.

The rearrangement uses TRBV19 and TRBJ2-2; the match to TRBD2 covers 8 bases. The ends lost 4 bases at V and 4 bases at J; junction bases unmatched: 5. The length of the CDR3 is 15 residues. The V gene's germline CDR1 is LNHDA and CDR2 SQIVND (reference sequence). For the CDR3, the DNA is TGTGCCAGTAGTACGCTTAGCGGGACCACCGGGGAGCTGTTTTTT. It is translated as CASSTLSGTTGELFF. Full variable domain (missing parts from reference TRBV19 and TRBJ2-2): DGGITQSPKYLFRKEGQNVTLSCEQNLNHDAMYWYRQDPGQGLRLIYYSQIVNDFQKGDIAEGYSVSREKKESFPLTVTSAQKNPTAFYLCASSTLSGTTGELFFGEGSRLTVL.